The clone carrying this T cell receptor beta chain showed up many times. The antigen remains undetermined. This sample is drawn from a study of regulatory T cells in long-lasting Graves disease. Study summary: Graves' patients (newly diagnosed) had been on antithyroid drugs under 3 months.

The study's findings and limits: Researchers examined only peripheral blood and not thyroid tissue.

Time point reported: newly diagnosed GD, antithyroid drugs for less than 3 months. Generation of the TCR library employed RNA extracted from PBMCs. Patients hailed from an endocrinology department in Xi'an, China. Between the trimmed V and J ends, which lost 3 bases and 1 base, there was a span of 0 bases. Germline assignment: CDR1 SEHNR and CDR2 FQNEAQ (reference sequence). CDR3 size: 11 residues. Arm-PCR of CDR3 regions and iRepertoire HTBI primers were used to build TCR beta libraries. TCRdb called the multiplex PCR reads again in MiXCR, with one record for every CDR3 protein. The data show over 400,000 distinct CDR3 sequences, 12% to 15% seen once. These data were also filed under a second study, of T cells in Graves' hyperthyroidism and ophthalmopathy.

The sequence was obtained from a woman between 45 and 65 years old with Graves disease. This chain links TRBV7-9 with TRBJ1-2; D is unresolved. Sample: peripheral blood mononuclear cells (PBMCs), taken at new diagnosis, from a patient treated with antithyroid drugs. The CDR3 DNA reads TGTGCCAGCAGCTTTAACTATGGCTACACCTTC. Encoded protein: CASSFNYGYTF. The full variable domain, rest sourced from reference TRBV7-9 and TRBJ1-2, is DTGVSQNPRHKITKRGQNVTFRCDPISEHNRLYWYRQTLGQGPEFLTYFQNEAQLEKSRLLSDRFSAERPKGSFSTLEIQRTEQGDSAMYLCASSFNYGYTFGSGTRLTVV.